The text below deals with one T cell receptor beta chain. This entry comes from a study of blood T cell repertoires in COVID-19. Study summary: Material from acute and convalescent COVID-19 was sourced from the United States, Italy and Spain. PBMCs, B-cell-depleted T cells, or T cells were the source of the cDNA or gDNA that made up the material.

As processed by the authors: For nucleated cells, counts were estimated from reference gene primer amplification. The method was immunoSEQ multiplex PCR; TCRdb's version includes in-frame clones alone and lacks a portion of them. That table supplies the V and J calls and clone size; D and trimming were determined from the DNA. Of about 92,000 clones in the sample, roughly nine tenths were seen once. The CDR3 is 16 amino acids. Germline V gives CDR1 SEHNR, CDR2 FQNEAQ (reference sequence). V lost 8 bases and J lost 0, with 17 bases in between. Sequenced sample: peripheral blood. The clonotype originates from a human donor with active COVID-19. The donor label of this sample is uncertain. The gene calls are TRBV7-9 and TRBJ2-1; TRBD2 might be the D (7 bases). CDR3 amino acids: CASGRGASSSYNEQFF. The CDR3 coding sequence is TGTGCCAGCGGCCGGGGGGCCTCCTCCTCCTACAATGAGCAGTTCTTC.